The 30 T cell receptor beta chains below all came from one sample that was sequenced in a study of T cell repertoires in cytomegalovirus infection. The antigens these receptors bind are not known. Via MiXCR, TCRdb re-called the reads, giving one row per CDR3 protein. The profile shows roughly 730,000 distinct CDR3 sequences, 30% to 35% of them singletons. Material: cultured PBMCs, obtained from culture after CMV antigen stimulation. Every receptor here comes from a human donor in good health (CMV status not recorded). Some clones in this sample may be carry-over from other donors' samples.

This clonotype was found many times. The chain recombines TRBV7-8 with TRBJ1-1; D not certain. Germline V gene lookup returns CDR1 SGHVS and CDR2 FQNEAQ. V dropped 0 bases and J dropped 1 base, with 12 bases sitting between them. The CDR3 sequence is 16 residues long. CDR3 sequence reads: CASSLAQSLANTEAFF. In DNA, the CDR3 is TGTGCCAGCAGCTTAGCTCAGAGTCTTGCGAACACTGAAGCTTTCTTT.

This clonotype was counted between two and nine times. The chain is built from TRBV11-2 and TRBJ1-2, with a tentative D call TRBD1 (5 bases). Germline V gene lookup returns CDR1 SGHAT and CDR2 FQNNGV. The V end was cut by 1 base, the J end by 0 bases, with 9 bases between. The CDR3 is 15 residues long. CDR3: CASSLGQGPNYGYTF. The CDR3 DNA is TGTGCCAGCAGCTTAGGCCAGGGCCCTAACTATGGCTACACCTTC. Full variable domain (remainder filled in from reference TRBV11-2 and TRBJ1-2): EAGVAQSPRYKIIEKRQSVAFWCNPISGHATLYWYQQILGQGPKLLIQFQNNGVVDDSQLPKDRFSAERLKGVDSTLKIQPAKLEDSAVYLCASSLGQGPNYGYTFGSGTRLTVV.

This clonotype was recorded a few times. The chain has TRBV12-3 or TRBV12-4 and TRBJ1-2; D is unresolved. With 3 bases removed from V and 6 bases from J, the gap between germline ends came to 11 bases. This CDR3 region has 13 residues. This CDR3 is CASSFIRSDGYTF. CDR3 bases: TGTGCCAGCAGTTTCATCAGGTCGGATGGCTACACCTTC.

The rearrangement links TRBV4-2 to TRBJ2-2; TRBD2 might be the D (6 bases). Germline CDR1 LGHNA, CDR2 YNFKEQ. The V end was cut by 0 bases, the J end by 5 bases, with 19 bases between. The CDR3 covers 18 residues. The CDR3 is CASSQDPVGGSRTGELFF. The CDR3 DNA follows: TGTGCCAGCAGCCAAGACCCCGTGGGGGGTAGTCGGACCGGGGAGCTGTTTTTT.

This clonotype has a count of ten or more. V and J are TRBV28 and TRBJ2-7, with 10 nucleotides matching TRBD1. The CDR3 sequence is 15 residues long. Per germline, CDR1 MDHEN and CDR2 SYDVKM. The junction had 7 bases not matched to a gene; V was cut back by 5 bases and J by 3 bases. CDR3 DNA sequence: TGTGCCAGCAGTATCCCGGGACAGGGGCTCTACGAGCAGTACTTC. Protein sequence: CASSIPGQGLYEQYF. The whole variable domain, remainder taken from reference TRBV28 and TRBJ2-7, is DVKVTQSSRYLVKRTGEKVFLECVQDMDHENMFWYRQDPGLGLRLIYFSYDVKMKEKGDIPEGYSVSREKKERFSLILESASTNQTSMYLCASSIPGQGLYEQYFGPGTRLTVT.

The chain employs TRBV7-9 and TRBJ2-5; 10 bases are a match to TRBD2. The CDR3 runs 15 residues. Trimming took 1 base from V and 5 from J; bases not matched to a gene: 4. Germline V gives CDR1 SEHNR, CDR2 FQNEAQ (reference sequence). The CDR3 loop is CASSLGLGLAETQYF. CDR3 bases: TGTGCCAGCAGCTTAGGATTGGGACTAGCGGAGACCCAGTACTTC.

The chain uses TRBV12-3 or TRBV12-4 and TRBJ2-2, with no clear D. V was trimmed by 1 base and J by 4 bases, leaving 10 bases between them. CDR3 length: 15 residues. Written as DNA, the CDR3 is TGTGCCAGCAGTTTAGTCAGGCAGAGCACCGGGGAGCTGTTTTTT. It is translated as CASSLVRQSTGELFF.

This chain connects TRBV6-1 to TRBJ2-7; D gene uncertain. V dropped 5 bases and J dropped 6 bases, with 17 bases sitting between them. The CDR3 covers 14 residues. The germline V gene encodes CDR1 MNHNS and CDR2 SASEGT. The CDR3 here is CASSPDLTWGEQYF. CDR3 DNA: TGTGCCAGCAGTCCCGACTTAACCTGGGGCGAGCAGTACTTC.

The chain employs TRBV12-3 or TRBV12-4 and TRBJ1-1, with D maybe TRBD1 (5 bases). CDR3 length equals 11 residues. V lost 4 bases to trimming and J lost 9 bases, with 9 bases between them. CDR3 protein: CASSSRGKAFF. Here the CDR3 DNA reads TGTGCCAGCAGTTCCCGGGGGAAAGCTTTCTTT.

This clonotype was observed a single time. The chain is built from TRBV20-1 and TRBJ1-1; possibly TRBD1 for D (6 bases). CDR1 and CDR2 from the germline V gene are DFQATT and SNEGSKA (reference sequence). Trimming left V 1 base short and J 6 bases short, with 12 bases between. There are 13 residues in the CDR3. The chain's CDR3 is CSARVPGAAEAFF. CDR3 in DNA: TGCAGTGCTAGAGTCCCGGGGGCCGCTGAAGCTTTCTTT.

This clonotype was observed a handful of times. The chain is built from TRBV4-1 and TRBJ2-1; no definite D call. Trimming pared 5 bases from V and 2 bases from J, leaving 10 bases between. This CDR3 is built from 14 residues. From germline, CDR1 is MGHRA and CDR2 YSYEKL. The CDR3 region is CASSGIMTYNEQFF. The CDR3 DNA reads TGCGCCAGCAGCGGGATAATGACCTACAATGAGCAGTTCTTC.

V gene TRBV7-2 combines with J gene TRBJ2-7; 7 bases match TRBD2. CDR1 is SGHTA, CDR2 FQGNSA, per germline. The V gene end was trimmed by 3 bases and the J gene end by 3 bases; junction bases not matched to a gene: 8. This CDR3 comprises 15 residues. In nucleotides, the CDR3 is TGTGCCAGCAGCTTCGGGGGGACTGGAAACTACGAGCAGTACTTC. Protein: CASSFGGTGNYEQYF.

This chain joins TRBV6-1 and TRBJ1-3; 7 bases are a match to TRBD1. The CDR3 spans 15 residues. CDR1 and CDR2 (germline): MNHNS, SASEGT. V was pared by 5 bases and J by 4 bases, with 8 bases of the junction left unmatched. CDR3 in DNA: TGTGCCAGCAGTTTTGACCGGGACAGAGGAAACACCATATATTTT. As protein: CASSFDRDRGNTIYF.

The rearrangement joins TRBV19 to TRBJ1-1; 7 nucleotides align to TRBD1. This CDR3 comprises 16 residues. Germline values: CDR1 LNHDA, CDR2 SQIVND (reference sequence). J gave up 1 base and V 7 bases, and 12 bases lay outside the gene matches. CDR3: CASTLIVGTANTEAFF. The CDR3 DNA follows: TGTGCCAGTACCCTAATCGTTGGGACAGCGAACACTGAAGCTTTCTTT.

This clonotype has more than one count but fewer than ten. This chain connects TRBV6-6 to TRBJ2-7; D is perhaps TRBD2 (5 bases). Trimming removed 6 bases at V and 6 bases at J, with 12 bases between. Germline values: CDR1 MNHNY, CDR2 SVGAGI (reference sequence). The CDR3 has 12 amino acids. CDR3 sequence (DNA): TGTGCCAGCAGGGGAGAGGGCCCCGAGCAGTACTTC. It codes for CASRGEGPEQYF.

This clonotype was seen more than once but under ten times. This sequence joins TRBV7-8 and TRBJ2-5, with 15 bases matching TRBD2. V shed 4 bases, J shed 0 bases, and the junction held 3 bases outside the gene matches. The CDR3 runs to 17 residues. The germline gives CDR1 SGHVS, CDR2 FQNEAQ. Here the CDR3 reads CASSSGTSGRNQETQYF. CDR3 nucleotide sequence: TGTGCCAGCAGCTCGGGGACTAGCGGGAGGAACCAAGAGACCCAGTACTTC.

V and J are TRBV2 and TRBJ2-3, with a possible D match to TRBD1 (8 bases). CDR3 length: 14 residues. Germline values: CDR1 SNHLY, CDR2 FYNNEI. Trimming removed 4 bases from V and 9 bases from J, with 17 bases in between. CDR3 nucleotide sequence: TGTGCCAGCAGTGGCAACAGGGGGGGTAGAACGCAGTATTTT. The encoded protein is CASSGNRGGRTQYF.

The V and J genes are TRBV3-1 and TRBJ2-5, with 7 bases matching TRBD1. Germline V gene lookup returns CDR1 LGHDT and CDR2 YNNKEL (reference sequence). CDR3 length: 15 residues. Trimming at V came to 4 bases and at J to 2 bases, leaving 7 bases not matched to a gene. The CDR3 sequence is CASSPDRITQETQYF. DNA of the CDR3: TGTGCCAGCAGCCCGGACAGGATCACTCAAGAGACCCAGTACTTC.

Only a few counts were recorded for this clonotype. The gene calls are TRBV12-3 or TRBV12-4 and TRBJ2-4; 7 positions agree with TRBD2. This CDR3 has 14 amino acids. V shed 10 bases and J 1 base; nucleotides not matched to a gene: 7. CDR3 in DNA: TGTGCCATAAGCCTGGGGGGGGCCAAAAACATTCAGTACTTC. This gives the protein CAISLGGAKNIQYF.

This clonotype was seen ten or more times. The chain couples TRBV12-3 or TRBV12-4 to TRBJ1-4; D call uncertain. V shed 4 bases and J shed 1 base, with 13 bases lying between them. This CDR3 has 16 residues. CDR3 loop: CASSYSLVVTNEKLFF. In DNA, the CDR3 is TGTGCCAGCAGTTATTCGTTGGTGGTAACTAATGAAAAACTGTTTTTT.

This clonotype was detected a few times. The gene calls are TRBV7-2 and TRBJ2-3; perhaps TRBD1 as D (7 bases). Trimming left V 2 bases short and J 11 bases short, with 8 bases between. The CDR3 is made up of 11 amino acids. CDR1 is SGHTA, CDR2 FQGNSA, per germline. As DNA, the CDR3 is TGTGCCAGCAGCTTACAGGGGGGGCAGTATTTT. Residues: CASSLQGGQYF.

J is TRBJ2-1 and V is TRBV19; TRBD2 matches 10 bases. Germline trimming cut 3 bases from V and 3 bases from J; bases unmatched to any gene: 2. The CDR3 is 15 amino acids. Germline CDR1 LNHDA, CDR2 SQIVND (reference sequence). The CDR3 nucleotides read TGTGCCAGTAGTATCCGGACTAGCGGCTACAATGAGCAGTTCTTC. Protein sequence: CASSIRTSGYNEQFF.

J is TRBJ1-3 and V is TRBV5-4, with D uncertain. There are 14 residues in the CDR3. Deletions cut 4 bases from V and 0 bases from J, with 8 bases between. Germline V gene data show CDR1 as SGHNT and CDR2 as YYREEE (reference sequence). The CDR3 DNA is TGTGCCAGCAGCATGGCTAACTCTGGAAACACCATATATTTT. It is translated as CASSMANSGNTIYF.

This chain joins TRBV3-1 and TRBJ2-7, with D uncertain. The V gene's germline CDR1 is LGHDT and CDR2 YNNKEL (reference sequence). V was shortened by 4 bases and J by 2 bases, with 15 bases between the two germline ends. This CDR3 is 15 amino acids long. This CDR3 is CASSPNPDPAYEQYF. The CDR3, as DNA: TGTGCCAGCAGCCCGAACCCGGACCCGGCCTACGAGCAGTACTTC.

The chain carries TRBV7-9 and TRBJ2-1, with 7 bases fitting TRBD1. Germline V lookup: CDR1 SEHNR, CDR2 FQNEAQ (reference sequence). Trimming removed 5 bases from V and 3 bases from J; junction bases left unmatched: 4. This CDR3 has 14 residues. The CDR3 nucleotides read TGTGCCAGCAGCGTCCGGGACAGCTACAATGAGCAGTTCTTC. It translates to CASSVRDSYNEQFF. The full variable domain, in which reference TRBV7-9 and TRBJ2-1 provide the parts outside the CDR3, is DTGVSQNPRHKITKRGQNVTFRCDPISEHNRLYWYRQTLGQGPEFLTYFQNEAQLEKSRLLSDRFSAERPKGSFSTLEIQRTEQGDSAMYLCASSVRDSYNEQFFGPGTRLTVL.

V is TRBV10-2 and J is TRBJ2-7; unclear D gene. V dropped 1 base and J dropped 5 bases, with 12 bases sitting between them. Germline V CDR1 and CDR2: WSHSY, SAAADI. The CDR3 runs to 14 residues. This CDR3 is CASSEFVVTDEQYF. CDR3 nucleotide sequence: TGCGCCAGCAGTGAGTTCGTGGTGACGGACGAGCAGTACTTC.

J is TRBJ1-1 and V is TRBV6-6; D may be TRBD1 (5 bases). Germline V gives CDR1 MNHNY, CDR2 SVGAGI (reference sequence). The V gene lost 0 bases and the J gene lost 3 bases, with 11 bases spanning the gap. The CDR3 has 15 amino acids. CDR3 loop: CASSYSGTAYTEAFF. In DNA form, the CDR3 reads TGTGCCAGCAGTTACTCGGGGACGGCCTACACTGAAGCTTTCTTT.

This clonotype was picked up a small number of times. The J gene is TRBJ2-1, the V gene TRBV6-6; D not resolved. Trimming stripped 6 bases from V and 9 bases from J, with 18 bases between. Germline lookup yields CDR1 MNHNY and CDR2 SVGAGI (reference sequence). The CDR3 covers 14 residues. The DNA for the CDR3 is TGTGCCAGCAGATCCGATGCCGCATCTAGTGAGCAGTTCTTC. This codes for CASRSDAASSEQFF.

This clonotype was observed a few times. The chain has TRBV6-2 or TRBV6-3 and TRBJ1-5; the D is unclear. The CDR3 extends over 14 amino acids. V lost 6 bases, J lost 7 bases, and 16 bases lay in between. The germline CDR1 and CDR2 sequences are MNHEY and SVGEGT. The CDR3 sequence is CASRGRLASQPQHF. The CDR3, as DNA: TGTGCCAGCAGGGGCCGCCTAGCCTCACAGCCCCAGCATTTT.

This clonotype has a handful of counts. The chain has TRBV7-2 and TRBJ2-3; the match to TRBD2 covers 10 bases. Germline CDR1 reads SGHTA; CDR2 reads FQGNSA. The CDR3 extends over 16 amino acids. The trim removed 6 bases at V and 4 bases at J, leaving 10 bases unmatched. The CDR3 DNA reads TGTGCCAGCAGGCCCCCTGGGCTAGCGGGAGCAGATACGCAGTATTTT. It codes for CASRPPGLAGADTQYF.